This TCR beta chain is drawn from a study of identical twins. TCRdb called the 5' RACE reads again in MiXCR, with one record for every CDR3 protein. Of 460,000 or so distinct CDR3 sequences in the sample, approximately 15% were seen once. Per germline, CDR1 LGHNA and CDR2 YNFKEQ. The CDR3 consists of 15 residues. Deletions cut 5 bases from V and 1 base from J, with 12 bases between. This clonotype has a handful of counts. The sample also formed part of further work on yellow fever vaccine responses in identical twins.

Sequenced material: CD4+ T cells sorted from blood. The TCR was taken from a woman between 18 and 29 years old in good health. The chain has TRBV4-2 and TRBJ1-5, with D possibly matching TRBD1 (5 bases). This chain's CDR3 is CASSREGKSNQPQHF. DNA for the CDR3: TGTGCCAGCAGCAGGGAGGGGAAGAGCAATCAGCCCCAGCATTTT.